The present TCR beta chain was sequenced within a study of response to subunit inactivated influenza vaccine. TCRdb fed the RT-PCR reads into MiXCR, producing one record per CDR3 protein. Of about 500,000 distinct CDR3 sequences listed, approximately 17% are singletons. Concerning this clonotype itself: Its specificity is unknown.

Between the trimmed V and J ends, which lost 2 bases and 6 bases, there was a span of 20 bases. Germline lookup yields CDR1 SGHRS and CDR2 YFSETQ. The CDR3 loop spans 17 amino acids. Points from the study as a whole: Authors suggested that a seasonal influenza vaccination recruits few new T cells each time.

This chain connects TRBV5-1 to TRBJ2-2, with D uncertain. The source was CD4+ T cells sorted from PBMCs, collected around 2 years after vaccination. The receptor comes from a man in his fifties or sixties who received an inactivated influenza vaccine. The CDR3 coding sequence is TGCGCCAGCAGCTTACTACTACCAACCCTTACCTCCGGGGAGCTGTTTTTT. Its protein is CASSLLLPTLTSGELFF. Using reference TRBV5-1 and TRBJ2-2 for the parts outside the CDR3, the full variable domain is KAGVTQTPRYLIKTRGQQVTLSCSPISGHRSVSWYQQTPGQGLQFLFEYFSETQRNKGNFPGRFSGRQFSNSRSEMNVSTLELGDSALYLCASSLLLPTLTSGELFFGEGSRLTVL.